The clone carrying this TCR beta chain appeared a few times. The trim removed 2 bases at V and 11 bases at J, leaving 11 bases unmatched. The CDR3 runs 14 residues. From germline, CDR1 is DFQATT and CDR2 SNEGSKA (reference sequence). This sample was included in a study of identical twins. The authors used template switching to add a universal primer site and gave cDNA unique molecular identifiers. TCRdb redid the calling of the 5' RACE reads with MiXCR, one entry per CDR3 protein. The sample includes roughly 1,500,000 distinct CDR3 sequences, 25% to 35% of them seen just once. The origin of this receptor is a newborn girl in good health. The sample taken for sequencing was cord blood. The V and J genes are TRBV20-1 and TRBJ2-1, with 8 bases matching TRBD2. The CDR3 coding sequence is TGCAGTGCTAGACAAAAACCGATAGCGGGGAAGCAGTTCTTC. This gives the protein CSARQKPIAGKQFF.